The rows below give T cell receptor beta chains drawn from one sample of a study of long-term antiretroviral therapy in people with HIV. TCRdb's table, derived via immunoSEQ multiplex PCR, lists solely in-frame clones and lacks some. The profile shows about 36,000 clones, roughly 78% of them singletons. The material was unsorted PBMCs, obtained 3.4 years after starting antiretroviral therapy. Receptor source: a man aged 25 to 45 with HIV. The CDR3 runs from the conserved cysteine through the conserved F or W. Fields, in order: J gene, V gene, D gene, clone size, CDR3 protein, CDR3 DNA. D genes are given only for firm matches. Size tells how often a clone was seen (once, few, many) or the class of an expanded clone, and some rows leave it out.

TRBJ2-2,TRBV28,TRBD1,-,CASRRGQRNTGELFF,TGTGCCAGCAGAAGGGGGCAAAGGAACACCGGGGAGCTGTTTTTT
TRBJ2-3,TRBV7-8,TRBD2,once,CASRPTTSGRALSTDTQYF,TGTGCCAGCAGACCCACCACTAGCGGGAGGGCTCTTAGCACAGATACGCAGTATTTT
TRBJ1-1,TRBV25-1,TRBD1,-,CASRQGGGSEAFF,TGTGCCAGCAGACAGGGGGGGGGAAGTGAAGCTTTCTTT
TRBJ2-7,TRBV5-1,TRBD1,-,CASSLAEPGTGYPYEQYF,TGCGCCAGCAGCTTGGCCGAACCCGGGACAGGATATCCCTACGAGCAGTACTTC
TRBJ2-4,TRBV5-6,-,-,CASSFTSLAKNIQYF,TGTGCCAGCAGCTTTACCAGCCTAGCCAAAAACATTCAGTACTTC
TRBJ1-5,TRBV4-3,-,-,CASSQVVLQGVQPQHF,TGCGCCAGCAGCCAAGTCGTCTTACAGGGAGTACAGCCCCAGCATTTT
TRBJ1-4,TRBV28,TRBD1,-,CASSKGGDRIEKLFF,TGTGCCAGCAGCAAAGGGGGGGACAGGATAGAAAAACTGTTTTTT
TRBJ2-7,TRBV6-6,-,-,CASSYSRVYEQYF,TGTGCCAGCAGTTACTCAAGAGTATACGAGCAGTACTTC
TRBJ2-7,TRBV21-1,-,-,CASSPPDYGQGSHEQYF,TGTGCCAGCAGCCCTCCCGATTATGGACAGGGTTCGCACGAGCAGTACTTC
TRBJ2-7,TRBV28,-,-,CASSLMDYEQYF,TGTGCCAGCAGTTTAATGGACTACGAGCAGTACTTC
TRBJ2-7,TRBV5-4,-,-,CASSLAGTGRYEQYF,TGTGCCAGCAGCTTGGCCGGGACTGGGCGCTACGAGCAGTACTTC
TRBJ2-3,TRBV7-9,-,-,CASSLEDTQYF,TGTGCCAGCAGCTTAGAAGATACGCAGTATTTT
TRBJ2-7,TRBV4-3,-,-,CASSQGRDNTYEQYF,TGCGCCAGCAGCCAAGGCCGGGACAACACCTACGAGCAGTACTTC
TRBJ2-1,TRBV6-5,TRBD2,-,CASSYSTSSYNEQFF,TGTGCCAGCAGTTACTCGACTAGCAGCTACAATGAGCAGTTCTTC
TRBJ1-1,TRBV5-1,TRBD1,-,CASSPSRTGNSVAFF,TGCGCCAGCAGCCCATCACGGACAGGGAATTCTGTGGCTTTCTTT
TRBJ2-6,TRBV27,-,-,CASSSGANVLTF,TGTGCCAGCAGTTCTGGGGCCAACGTCCTGACTTTC
TRBJ2-2,TRBV11-3,TRBD2,-,CASSFSGRANTGELFF,TGTGCCAGCAGCTTTAGCGGGAGGGCCAACACCGGGGAGCTGTTTTTT
TRBJ2-1,TRBV9,-,-,CASSVVAGRFNEQFF,TGTGCCAGCAGCGTAGTGGCAGGGCGATTCAATGAGCAGTTCTTC
TRBJ1-1,TRBV11-3,-,-,CASSFGRGTEAFF,TGTGCCAGCAGCTTTGGCAGGGGCACTGAAGCTTTCTTT
TRBJ2-1,TRBV7-9,-,-,CASSSADSGGGYEQFF,TGTGCCAGCAGCTCGGCTGATAGCGGAGGCGGCTATGAGCAGTTCTTC
TRBJ2-5,TRBV28,TRBD2,-,CASRLAGDRETQYF,TGTGCCAGCAGGCTAGCGGGAGACCGGGAGACCCAGTACTTC
TRBJ2-7,TRBV28,TRBD1,few,CASSLSYGTGTTSEQYF,TGTGCCAGCAGTCTATCCTACGGGACAGGGACTACTAGCGAGCAGTACTTC
TRBJ2-7,TRBV7-9,-,few,CASSRDQIVYF,TGTGCCAGCAGTCGGGACCAAATCGTTTACTTC
TRBJ2-5,TRBV2,-,-,CASRTQDSAAETQYF,TGTGCCAGCAGGACTCAGGACAGTGCGGCGGAGACCCAGTACTTC
TRBJ1-3,TRBV6-5,-,-,CAKTFLRSGNTIYF,TGTGCCAAGACGTTCCTCCGCTCTGGAAACACCATATATTTT
TRBJ2-5,TRBV7-9,-,-,CASSWAQETQYF,TGTGCCAGCAGCTGGGCCCAAGAGACCCAGTACTTC
TRBJ2-7,TRBV6-1,TRBD1,-,CASSVDRGAYEQYF,TGTGCCAGCAGTGTAGACAGGGGAGCTTACGAGCAGTACTTC
TRBJ1-2,TRBV15,-,-,CATSPQGGVGSQENGYTF,TGTGCCACCAGCCCCCAAGGGGGGGTCGGGTCACAAGAGAATGGCTACACCTTC
TRBJ1-3,TRBV9,TRBD1,-,CASSAGDQGAKGNTIYF,TGTGCCAGCAGCGCGGGGGACCAGGGGGCGAAGGGAAACACCATATATTTT
TRBJ2-3,TRBV7-8,-,-,CASSPKGRAGTDTQYF,TGTGCCAGCAGCCCCAAGGGCAGGGCGGGCACAGATACGCAGTATTTT
TRBJ1-2,TRBV30,TRBD1,-,CAWSVEGADYGYTF,TGTGCCTGGAGTGTCGAGGGGGCGGACTATGGCTACACCTTC
TRBJ2-1,TRBV27,TRBD1,-,CASSGRTGGLEQFF,TGTGCCAGCAGTGGAAGGACAGGGGGCCTTGAGCAGTTCTTC
TRBJ1-5,TRBV2,TRBD1,few,CASIRDRGGNQPQHF,TGTGCCAGCATTAGGGACAGGGGTGGCAATCAGCCCCAGCATTTT
TRBJ2-5,TRBV5-4,TRBD2,-,CASSVSGSGVTQYF,TGTGCCAGCAGCGTCAGCGGGAGCGGTGTGACCCAGTACTTC
TRBJ1-1,TRBV19,-,-,CASTEGRGNTEAFF,TGTGCCAGTACCGAGGGCCGAGGGAACACTGAAGCTTTCTTT
TRBJ2-5,TRBV5-6,TRBD1,-,CASSFGPGGQETQYF,TGTGCCAGCAGCTTCGGCCCAGGGGGACAAGAGACCCAGTACTTC
TRBJ2-1,TRBV19,-,few,CASKGNKPSSYNEQFF,TGTGCCAGTAAGGGCAACAAACCTAGCTCCTACAATGAGCAGTTCTTC
TRBJ1-5,TRBV27,-,few,CASSLSQSQPQHF,TGTGCCAGCAGTTTATCCCAGAGTCAGCCCCAGCATTTT
TRBJ2-7,TRBV7-9,TRBD1,-,CASSWDRGEQYF,TGTGCCAGCAGCTGGGACAGGGGCGAGCAGTACTTC
TRBJ2-1,TRBV2,TRBD2,-,CASSDQVTSGKNEQFF,TGTGCCAGCAGCGATCAGGTGACTAGCGGGAAGAATGAGCAGTTCTTC
TRBJ2-2,TRBV6-6,TRBD1,-,CASRPGGGTGELFF,TGTGCCAGCAGACCAGGGGGCGGCACCGGGGAGCTGTTTTTT
TRBJ1-1,TRBV28,-,-,CASSLVAAGASNTEAFF,TGTGCCAGCAGTTTAGTTGCCGCAGGGGCCTCGAACACTGAAGCTTTCTTT
TRBJ2-7,TRBV5-6,-,-,CASSFGLAGFEQYF,TGTGCCAGCAGCTTCGGATTGGCGGGTTTCGAGCAGTACTTC
TRBJ2-5,TRBV5-1,-,-,CASSPGGTEQETQYF,TGCGCCAGCAGCCCGGGGGGGACAGAACAAGAGACCCAGTACTTC
TRBJ2-7,TRBV5-1,TRBD1,-,CASSLGDVTGGEQYF,TGCGCCAGCAGCCTGGGGGATGTGACAGGGGGAGAGCAGTACTTC
TRBJ2-1,TRBV6-5,TRBD2,-,CASRPPGTTYNEQFF,TGTGCCAGCAGGCCCCCCGGGACTACATACAATGAGCAGTTCTTC
TRBJ2-5,TRBV5-1,TRBD1,once,CASGRTGQETQYF,TGCGCCAGCGGTCGGACAGGACAAGAGACCCAGTACTTC
TRBJ2-3,TRBV29-1,-,few,CSVEDGGFTDTQYF,TGCAGCGTGGAAGACGGAGGCTTCACAGATACGCAGTATTTT
TRBJ2-7,TRBV28,-,-,CASSLTPGPYEQYF,TGTGCCAGCAGTTTAACCCCGGGACCCTACGAGCAGTACTTC
TRBJ2-1,TRBV11-3,-,-,CASSPGYDEQFF,TGTGCCAGCAGCCCGGGGTACGATGAGCAGTTCTTC
TRBJ1-1,TRBV7-8,TRBD1,-,CASSPRTGEIAEAFF,TGTGCCAGCAGTCCCCGGACAGGGGAGATCGCTGAAGCTTTCTTT
TRBJ2-7,TRBV6-1,-,-,CASSIPGAYEQYF,TGTGCCAGCAGCATACCGGGGGCCTACGAGCAGTACTTC
TRBJ2-2,TRBV9,-,-,CASSVYTEGGELFF,TGTGCCAGCAGCGTCTACACCGAAGGCGGGGAGCTGTTTTTT
TRBJ1-1,TRBV28,-,-,CASSLFAEVPEAFF,TGTGCCAGCAGTTTATTTGCAGAAGTCCCTGAAGCTTTCTTT
TRBJ2-3,TRBV28,-,-,CASSFPRGASYASTDTQYF,TGTGCCAGCAGTTTCCCCAGGGGGGCTAGTTATGCTAGCACAGATACGCAGTATTTT